Listed below are T cell receptor beta chains from one sample, sequenced in a study of blood T cell repertoires in COVID-19. Using immunoSEQ multiplex PCR, the repertoire was profiled, and TCRdb retains in-frame clones only, with some absent. The sample yields 120,000 to 150,000 clones, over 65% seen once. Sequencing was carried out using peripheral blood. The origin of the receptors is a human donor in a cohort sampled during active COVID-19. Both conserved end residues are part of each CDR3. Fields, in order: D gene, V gene, clone size, J gene, CDR3 DNA, CDR3 protein. The D gene is left open where the match is weak. The size entry is marked missing in some rows and otherwise reads once, few, many or a size class.

TRBD2	TRBV9	many	TRBJ2-1	TGTGCCAGCAGCGTAGGGACTAGCGGGGGACCCGACAATGAGCAGTTCTTC	CASSVGTSGGPDNEQFF
TRBD1	TRBV5-4	-	TRBJ1-6	TGTGCCAGCAGCTTAGGGGACAGGGATTCACCCCTCCACTTT	CASSLGDRDSPLHF
-	TRBV9	-	TRBJ1-2	TGTGCCAGCAGCGTAGGGGCAGGGCGCGGGGATGGCTACACCTTC	CASSVGAGRGDGYTF
-	TRBV24-1	-	TRBJ1-1	TGTGCCACCAGTGATTTGGATCATTTAGAGGGTGAAGCTTTCTTT	CATSDLDHLEGEAFF
-	TRBV6-6	-	TRBJ1-6	TGTGCCAGCTACAGTACGATGACAGCCGCCAATTCACCCCTCCACTTT	CASYSTMTAANSPLHF
-	TRBV25-1	-	TRBJ1-2	TGTGCCAGCAGTGAATCGTATCTCGATGGCTACACCTTC	CASSESYLDGYTF
-	TRBV3-1/TRBV3-2	-	TRBJ1-5	TGTGCCTCTGGAGGGAGGGGTCAAAGTCAGCCCCAGCATTTT	CASGGRGQSQPQHF
-	TRBV7-2	-	TRBJ2-1	TGTGCCAGCAGCTTAGCCGGCAGGGAAGGGGTTGAGCAGTTCTTC	CASSLAGREGVEQFF
TRBD1	TRBV6-5	once	TRBJ1-1	TGTGCCAGCCCCCCCTCCGGGACAGCAAACACTGAAGCTTTCTTT	CASPPSGTANTEAFF
TRBD1	TRBV2	-	TRBJ2-3	TGTGCCAGCAGTTACGACAGGGGTGCATCTGGTACGCAGTATTTT	CASSYDRGASGTQYF
TRBD2	TRBV4-1	-	TRBJ2-7	TGCGCCAGCAGCCAAGATGGACTAGCGCTGACCTACGAGCAGTACTTC	CASSQDGLALTYEQYF
-	TRBV3-1/TRBV3-2	-	TRBJ2-3	TGTGCCAGCAGACCCGGGACTTCCAGCACAGATACGCAGTATTTT	CASRPGTSSTDTQYF
TRBD1	TRBV5-1	-	TRBJ1-1	TGCGCCAGCAGCTTAACAGGGGACACTGAAGCTTTCTTT	CASSLTGDTEAFF
TRBD1	TRBV23-1	-	TRBJ1-3	TGCGCCAGCACCCGGGGACAGGGGGAAACGAGCTCTGGAAACACCATATATTTT	CASTRGQGETSSGNTIYF
TRBD1	TRBV7-8	-	TRBJ1-6	TGTGCCAGCAGCAATTCGACAGGGTGGAGCTCCTATAATTCACCCCTCCACTTT	CASSNSTGWSSYNSPLHF
TRBD1	TRBV3-1/TRBV3-2	-	TRBJ1-1	TGTGCCAGCAGCCAACGACAGGGGGCAGCTTTCTTT	CASSQRQGAAFF
-	TRBV7-8	-	TRBJ1-4	TGTGCCAGCAGCCTCCCAGGGAATGAAAAACTGTTTTTT	CASSLPGNEKLFF
-	TRBV27	-	TRBJ2-4	TGTGCCAGCAGTTTTCAGGGCGGCCTAGCCAAAAACATTCAGTACTTC	CASSFQGGLAKNIQYF
-	TRBV5-3	-	TRBJ2-6	TGTGCCAGAAGCTTAAGTCCATTATTATTCGGAGGCTCTGGGGCCAACGTCCTGACTTTC	CARSLSPLLFGGSGANVLTF
TRBD1	TRBV2	-	TRBJ1-2	TGTGCCAGCAGTGTCTCTGGACAGGAGGCGATTGGCTACACCTTC	CASSVSGQEAIGYTF
TRBD1	TRBV7-9	-	TRBJ2-5	TGTGCCAGCAGCTTAGACAGGGGGAAGACCCAGTACTTC	CASSLDRGKTQYF
TRBD1	TRBV2	many	TRBJ1-2	TGTGCCAGCAGTGAAGAGGTTGACAGGGGGCGAGGCTACACCTTC	CASSEEVDRGRGYTF
-	TRBV7-2	-	TRBJ2-5	TGTGCCAGCAGCTATAGTAGCGGACGCCCGGAGACCCAGTACTTC	CASSYSSGRPETQYF
TRBD1	TRBV30	-	TRBJ1-4	TGTGCCTGGAGTCCTCCCGGGACAGGATATGAAAAACTGTTTTTT	CAWSPPGTGYEKLFF
-	TRBV6-4	once	TRBJ2-5	TGTGCCAGCAGTCCGGACGGGGGAGAGACCCAGTACTTC	CASSPDGGETQYF
TRBD2	TRBV10-3	-	TRBJ2-5	TGTGCCATCAGTTTGCAGCGGGGGGGGGAGACCCAGTACTTC	CAISLQRGGETQYF
TRBD1	TRBV5-1	-	TRBJ2-3	TGCGCCAGCAGCCCGGGGGACAGGGAAGATACGCAGTATTTT	CASSPGDREDTQYF
TRBD2	TRBV29-1	-	TRBJ2-3	TGCAGCGTTGAAGAAGGGAGGGGTAGAGATACGCAGTATTTT	CSVEEGRGRDTQYF
TRBD1	TRBV9	-	TRBJ1-2	TGTGCCAGCAGCGGAGGGTTCCGGGACAGGGGCTATGGCTACACCTTC	CASSGGFRDRGYGYTF
-	TRBV15	-	TRBJ2-1	TGTGCCACCAGCCAGTCAGGGTTTGACAATGAGCAGTTCTTC	CATSQSGFDNEQFF
-	TRBV6-6	few	TRBJ1-5	TGTGCCAGCAGTTTCGGACTCAATCAGCCCCAGCATTTT	CASSFGLNQPQHF
-	TRBV19	-	TRBJ1-5	TGTGCCAGTAGTAACCCCGGGGATGGTCAGCCCCAGCATTTT	CASSNPGDGQPQHF
-	TRBV5-1	-	TRBJ1-3	TGCGCCAGCAGCGCAGGACAGTCCAACACCATATATTTT	CASSAGQSNTIYF
TRBD1	TRBV27	-	TRBJ1-5	TGTGCCAGCATACCTTTGACAGGGTACCATAGCAATCAGCCCCAGCATTTT	CASIPLTGYHSNQPQHF
TRBD1	TRBV18	once	TRBJ1-2	TGTGCCAGCTCACCCTCAAGCGAGGGGGCAAACTATGGCTACACCTTC	CASSPSSEGANYGYTF
TRBD2	TRBV6-5	-	TRBJ2-1	TGTGCCAGCAGTCCAAGACTAGCAGATTACAATGAGCAGTTCTTC	CASSPRLADYNEQFF
TRBD1	TRBV7-3	-	TRBJ1-6	TGTGCCAGCAGCCCCCGGACAGGGAAGGATTCACCCCTCCACTTT	CASSPRTGKDSPLHF
TRBD1	TRBV3-1/TRBV3-2	-	TRBJ1-1	TGTGCCAGCAGCCGGGGACAGAAACTAACTGAAGCTTTCTTT	CASSRGQKLTEAFF
-	TRBV28	-	TRBJ1-2	TGTGCCAGCAGATCATCGGGGGTCAACTATGGCTACACCTTC	CASRSSGVNYGYTF
TRBD1	TRBV5-6	once	TRBJ2-7	TGTGCCAGCAGCCAAACCGGGACAGATTACGAGCAGTACTTC	CASSQTGTDYEQYF
-	TRBV19	-	TRBJ2-2	TGTGCCAGTAGTGTGGCTAGTTACGCCGGGGAGCTGTTTTTT	CASSVASYAGELFF
-	TRBV2	-	TRBJ2-1	TGTGCCAGCAGTAAGAGCAATGAGCAGTTCTTC	CASSKSNEQFF
-	TRBV28	-	TRBJ2-2	TGTGCCAGCAGTTCGGAGGCAGACCCCACCGGGGAGCTGTTTTTT	CASSSEADPTGELFF
-	TRBV5-4	-	TRBJ2-3	TGTGCCAGCAGCTTGGAGATTAGGACTCTAGCTAGCACAGATACGCAGTATTTT	CASSLEIRTLASTDTQYF
-	TRBV28	-	TRBJ1-1	TGTGCCAGCACCCGACAGATGAACACTGAAGCTTTCTTT	CASTRQMNTEAFF
TRBD2	TRBV10-3	-	TRBJ2-1	TGTGCCATCAGGGCGGGAGGCAACGACAATGAGCAGTTCTTC	CAIRAGGNDNEQFF
-	TRBV4-1	-	TRBJ2-7	TGCGCCAGCAGCCAAGCCCCAGTCTCCTACGAGCAGTACTTC	CASSQAPVSYEQYF
TRBD2	TRBV6-1	-	TRBJ2-1	TGTGCCAGCAGTGAAGCAACTAGCGGGAGCAATGAGCAGTTCTTC	CASSEATSGSNEQFF
-	TRBV28	-	TRBJ2-7	TGTGCCAGCAGTTTTTTCCAGGGGACCTACGAGCAGTACTTC	CASSFFQGTYEQYF
-	TRBV21-1	-	TRBJ1-6	TGTGCCAGCCAAGGGGAATTTGGGTCACCCCTCCACTTT	CASQGEFGSPLHF
-	TRBV10-2	-	TRBJ2-2	TGCGCCAGCAGGGCAGGGTTAATCGGGGAGCTGTTTTTT	CASRAGLIGELFF
-	TRBV6-5	-	TRBJ2-3	TGTGCCAGCAGTTACTCCCCTAGCACAGATACGCAGTATTTT	CASSYSPSTDTQYF
-	TRBV29-1	-	TRBJ1-2	TGCAGCTCGGAAAGGGGGACCGATGGCTACACCTTC	CSSERGTDGYTF
-	TRBV18	-	TRBJ1-5	TGTGCCAGCTCACGCGACAGGAATAGCAATCAGCCCCAGCATTTT	CASSRDRNSNQPQHF
-	TRBV28	-	TRBJ1-1	TGTGCCAGCGGCTGGGGGGAGGCGCTGAACACTGAAGCTTTCTTT	CASGWGEALNTEAFF
-	TRBV30	-	TRBJ1-6	TGTGCCTGGACCCCGGGGAGCTCCTATAATTCACCCCTCCACTTT	CAWTPGSSYNSPLHF
TRBD2	TRBV5-6	-	TRBJ2-1	TGTGCCAGCAGCGCCACGGGACTAGTGGGTGAGCAGTTCTTC	CASSATGLVGEQFF
-	TRBV2	few	TRBJ1-5	TGTGCCAGCAGTGGCCCAGGGGTTGGCAATCAGCCCCAGCATTTT	CASSGPGVGNQPQHF
-	TRBV6-2/TRBV6-3	-	TRBJ1-1	TGTGCCAGCAGTTACCGGGAATACACTGAAGCTTTCTTT	CASSYREYTEAFF